This TCR beta chain was found in a study of shared clonotypes between healthy human individuals. This CDR3 comprises 15 residues. J lost 6 bases, V lost 4 bases, and 8 bases had no gene match. Looked up from germline, CDR1 is MGHDK and CDR2 is SYGVNS. Every immunoSEQ plate was one replicate of a subset's evenly spread DNA. The data were produced by immunoSEQ multiplex PCR, yet TCRdb's version contains in-frame clones alone and is incomplete. The sample carries 2 million to 2.5 million clones, under 97% recorded once. The genes are TRBV25-1 and TRBJ2-7; 11 bases map to TRBD2. The sequencing input was naive CD4+ T cells sorted from blood. Subset: CD45RA+ positively selected. The receptor was derived from a man aged 18 to 30 in good health. CDR3 DNA: TGTGCCAGCAGTGGTCCTAGCGGGAGGATTGCCGAGCAGTACTTC. As protein: CASSGPSGRIAEQYF.